This T cell receptor beta chain originates from a study of T cell responses to AZD1222 COVID-19 vaccine. Regarding this clone: Its antigen is undetermined.

Whole-study results and caveats: Spike-specific TCR breadth and depth rose after two AZD1222 doses.

The table came from immunoSEQ multiplex PCR; TCRdb's copy has only in-frame clones and leaves some out. Of 150,000 to 200,000 clones in the sample, 94% were seen once. Source: peripheral blood, taken on day 0 of AZD1222 vaccination. This TCR derives from an adult in good health.

CDR3 region: CASSLDWVSGNTIYF. The DNA of the CDR3 is TGTGCCAGCAGCTTAGATTGGGTCTCTGGAAACACCATATATTTT. The V gene is TRBV11-2, the J gene TRBJ1-3; D not certain. The CDR3 contains 15 residues. In germline, CDR1 is SGHAT, CDR2 FQNNGV. With 0 bases removed from V and 0 bases from J, the gap between germline ends came to 6 bases.